This T cell receptor (beta chain) was identified during a study of beta chain features in type 1 diabetes. Findings and limits, study-wide: A PCR bias possibly favoring shorter templates would apply equally to patients and controls. For type 1 diabetes patients, VDJ junctions showed fewer insertions and more deletions. Across all four CD4+ subsets, people with type 1 diabetes showed modestly shorter TCRB CDR3s.

J was trimmed by 1 base and V by 1 base; bases with no gene match: 5. This CDR3 has 16 residues. Germline V gene sequence: CDR1 LGHNT, CDR2 FRNRAP. Via the markers CD45RO/CCR7/CD25/CD127/CD95/CD27, stem cell-like memory, regulatory, central memory and naive CD4+ cells were sorted. The authors reverse transcribed all of the isolated RNA, so sequencing captured expressed TCRB transcripts. About 3.5 million reads per sample on average were obtained from naive, central memory and regulatory T cell samples. The table came from immunoSEQ multiplex PCR; TCRdb's copy has only in-frame clones and leaves some out. The sample has a few hundred thousand clones, about 15% seen once. This clone was observed a few times. The antigen remains unidentified.

The sequence derives from a man aged 25 to 40 with type 1 diabetes. The sequencing sample was made of naive CD4+ T cells from blood. The chain uses TRBV12-5 and TRBJ2-3; 7 bases fit TRBD1. The CDR3 spells CASGLDHTGGTDTQYF. The CDR3 nucleotides read TGTGCTAGTGGTTTGGACCATACAGGGGGCACAGATACGCAGTATTTT.